This TCR beta chain was captured in a study of shared clonotypes between healthy human individuals. Findings and caveats of the study: Non-shared clonotypes were found to have lower generation probabilities than the clonotypes that were shared by all four of the sorted-subset donors.

As to this clone: Its antigen is unidentified.

The junction had 8 bases not matched to a gene; V was cut back by 6 bases and J by 7 bases. The germline V gene encodes CDR1 SQVTM and CDR2 ANQGSEA. The CDR3 covers 14 residues. Sorted-subset replicate PCRs used about 180 ng DNA, 30,000 or so T cell genomes. Method: immunoSEQ multiplex PCR; TCRdb's copy keeps in-frame clones and lacks some. The sample has under 1,900,000 clones; about 98.5% are singletons. Material: naive CD4+ T cells sorted from blood. The subset here: CD45RA+ positively selected. This rearrangement joins TRBV29-1 to TRBJ2-2, with 10 bases identical to TRBD2. The clonotype comes from a man aged 30 to 45 in good health. Written as DNA, the CDR3 is TGCAGCGTGGGGCTAGCGGGAGTTATCGGGGAGCTGTTTTTT. It is translated as CSVGLAGVIGELFF.